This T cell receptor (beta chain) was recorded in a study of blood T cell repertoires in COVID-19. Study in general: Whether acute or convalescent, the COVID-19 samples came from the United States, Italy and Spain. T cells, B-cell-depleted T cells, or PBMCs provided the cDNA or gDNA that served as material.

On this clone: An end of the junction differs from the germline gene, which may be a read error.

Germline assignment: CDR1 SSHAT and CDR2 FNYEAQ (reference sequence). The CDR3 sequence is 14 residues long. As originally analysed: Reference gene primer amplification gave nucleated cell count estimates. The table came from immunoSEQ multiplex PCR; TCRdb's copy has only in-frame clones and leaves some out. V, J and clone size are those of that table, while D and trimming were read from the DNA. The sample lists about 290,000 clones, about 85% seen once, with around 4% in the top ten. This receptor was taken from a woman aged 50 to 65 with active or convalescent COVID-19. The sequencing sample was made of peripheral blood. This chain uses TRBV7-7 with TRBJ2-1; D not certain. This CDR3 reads CASSLGSQYNEQFF. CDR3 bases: TGTGCTAGCAGCTTGGGCAGCCAGTACAATGAGCAGTTCTTC.